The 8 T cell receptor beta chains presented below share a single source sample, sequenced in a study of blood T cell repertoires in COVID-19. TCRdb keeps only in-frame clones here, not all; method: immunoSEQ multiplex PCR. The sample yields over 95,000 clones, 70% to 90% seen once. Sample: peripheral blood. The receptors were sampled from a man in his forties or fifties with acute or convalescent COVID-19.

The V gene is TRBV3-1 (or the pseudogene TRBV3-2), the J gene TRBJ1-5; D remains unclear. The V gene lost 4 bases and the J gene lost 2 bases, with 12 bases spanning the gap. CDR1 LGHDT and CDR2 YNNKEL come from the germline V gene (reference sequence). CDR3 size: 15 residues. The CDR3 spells CASSPEFAGNQPQHF. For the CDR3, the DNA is TGTGCCAGCAGCCCGGAGTTTGCTGGCAATCAGCCCCAGCATTTT.

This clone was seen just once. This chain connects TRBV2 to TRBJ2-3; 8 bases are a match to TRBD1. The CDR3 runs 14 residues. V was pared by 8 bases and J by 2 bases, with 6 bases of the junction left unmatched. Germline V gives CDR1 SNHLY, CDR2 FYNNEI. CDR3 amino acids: CASSRDRITDTQYF. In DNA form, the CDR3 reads TGTGCCAGCTCCCGGGACAGGATCACAGATACGCAGTATTTT.

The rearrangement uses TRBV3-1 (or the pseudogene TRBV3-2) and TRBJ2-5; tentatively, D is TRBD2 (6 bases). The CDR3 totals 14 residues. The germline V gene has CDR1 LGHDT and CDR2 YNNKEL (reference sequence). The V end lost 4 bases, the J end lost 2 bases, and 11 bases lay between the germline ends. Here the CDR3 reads CASSPASGQETQYF. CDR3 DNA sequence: TGTGCCAGCAGCCCGGCGAGCGGGCAAGAGACCCAGTACTTC.

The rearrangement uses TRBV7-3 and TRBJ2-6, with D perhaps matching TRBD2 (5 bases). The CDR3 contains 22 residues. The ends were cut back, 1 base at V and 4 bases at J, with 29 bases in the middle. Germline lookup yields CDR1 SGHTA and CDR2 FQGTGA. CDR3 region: CASSLNGHAVASETGGANVLTF. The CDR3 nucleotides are TGTGCCAGCAGCTTAAATGGTCATGCGGTGGCATCTGAAACGGGAGGGGCCAACGTCCTGACTTTC. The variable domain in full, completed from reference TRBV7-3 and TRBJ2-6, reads GAGVSQTPSNKVTEKGKYVELRCDPISGHTALYWYRQSLGQGPEFLIYFQGTGAADDSGLPNDRFFAVRPEGSVSTLKIQRTERGDSAVYLCASSLNGHAVASETGGANVLTFGAGSRLTVL.

The CDR3 here is CASSTTSVKPDTQYF. In DNA form, the CDR3 reads TGTGCCAGCAGCACGACTAGCGTGAAGCCAGATACGCAGTATTTT. V usage is TRBV5-4 and J usage is TRBJ2-3; TRBD2 agrees at 8 bases. The CDR3 runs 15 residues. The germline V gene has CDR1 SGHNT and CDR2 YYREEE (reference sequence). Trimming took 4 bases from V and 4 from J; bases not matched to a gene: 8.

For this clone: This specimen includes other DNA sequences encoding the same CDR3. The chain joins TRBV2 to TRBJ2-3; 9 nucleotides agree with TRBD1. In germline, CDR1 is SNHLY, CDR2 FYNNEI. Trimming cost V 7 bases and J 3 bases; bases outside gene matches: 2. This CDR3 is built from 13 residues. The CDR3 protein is CASTGQGTDTQYF. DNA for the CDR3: TGTGCCAGCACGGGACAGGGTACAGATACGCAGTATTTT.

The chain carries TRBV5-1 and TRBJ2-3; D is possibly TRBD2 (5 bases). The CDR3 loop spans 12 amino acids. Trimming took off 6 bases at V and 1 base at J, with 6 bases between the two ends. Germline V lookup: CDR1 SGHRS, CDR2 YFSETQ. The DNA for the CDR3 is TGCGCCAGCAAGAGGGGCACAGATACGCAGTATTTT. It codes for CASKRGTDTQYF.

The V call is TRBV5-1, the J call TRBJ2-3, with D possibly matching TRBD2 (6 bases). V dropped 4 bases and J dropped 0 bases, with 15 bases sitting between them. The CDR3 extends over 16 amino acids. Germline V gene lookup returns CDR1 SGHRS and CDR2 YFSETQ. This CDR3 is CASSPLPLASTDTQYF. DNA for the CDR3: TGCGCCAGCAGCCCCCTCCCCCTAGCGAGCACAGATACGCAGTATTTT. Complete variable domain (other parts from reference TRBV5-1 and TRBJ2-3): KAGVTQTPRYLIKTRGQQVTLSCSPISGHRSVSWYQQTPGQGLQFLFEYFSETQRNKGNFPGRFSGRQFSNSRSEMNVSTLELGDSALYLCASSPLPLASTDTQYFGPGTRLTVL.